The source of this T cell receptor (beta chain) is a study of identical twins. Regarding the study as a whole: Cord blood beta clonotypes present at high abundance carried fewer insertions; no such pattern appeared in memory repertoires. Rather than following the same donors, the conclusions depended on cross-sectional statistical analysis. Partly confounded zero-insertion analyses could result from invariant MAIT and iNKT cells. Twin-shared out-of-frame alpha sequences showed excess low generation probability.

There are a few counts of this clonotype. Its specificity is not known. TCRdb reanalysed the 5' RACE reads using MiXCR and keeps one entry per CDR3 protein. This table has about 660,000 distinct CDR3 sequences, 8.5% to 9.5% appearing once. V gave up 3 bases and J gave up 0 bases, with 8 bases separating them. This CDR3 is built from 14 residues. The germline V gene has CDR1 DFQATT and CDR2 SNEGSKA (reference sequence). These same records also appear under a second study, on yellow fever vaccine responses in identical twins.

The receptor's source is a woman in her late teens or twenties in good health. Sequencing was carried out using PBMCs. The chain employs TRBV20-1 and TRBJ1-4; D gene unclear. The CDR3 is CSARGRTTNEKLFF. CDR3 coding DNA: TGCAGTGCTAGGGGCAGAACAACTAATGAAAAACTGTTTTTT.